This is a list of T cell receptor beta chains from one sample in a study of vaccination effects on CD4 cells after COVID-19. These TCRs are of unknown antigen specificity. The repertoire was sequenced with immunoSEQ multiplex PCR; TCRdb's copy has only in-frame clones and lacks some. Among under 55,000 clones listed, more than 70% were seen once. Sequenced here: CD4+ T cells from PBMCs cultured with HCoV-OC43 spike peptides, sampled before COVID-19 vaccination. The origin of the receptors is a human donor who received a COVID-19 vaccine. Both conserved end residues are part of each CDR3. A D gene is named only where the DNA matches it firmly. Only part of the rows carry a size: once, few, many, or a class if the clone is expanded.

J | V | D | size | DNA | CDR3
TRBJ1-6 | TRBV27 | . | . | TGTGCCAGCAGTTCCCGGGGTGGGTCACCCCTCCACTTT | CASSSRGGSPLHF
TRBJ2-3 | TRBV6-5 | . | . | TGTGCCAGCAGTTACACTTTCACAGATACGCAGTATTTT | CASSYTFTDTQYF
TRBJ1-2 | TRBV7-2 | . | . | TGTGCCAGCAGCTTAGGGCCGGCCGCCTATGGCTACACCTTC | CASSLGPAAYGYTF
TRBJ2-6 | TRBV5-1 | . | . | TGCGCCAGCAGCACGAGGGGCGAGGCCCCCGGGGCCAACGTCCTGACTTTC | CASSTRGEAPGANVLTF
TRBJ1-6 | TRBV6-5 | . | few | TGTGCCAGCATGGGAGGGGTGCATTCACCCCTCCACTTT | CASMGGVHSPLHF
TRBJ2-2 | TRBV9 | . | . | TGTGCCAGCAGCGTAGGGGGCCCACAAAACACCGGGGAGCTGTTTTTT | CASSVGGPQNTGELFF
TRBJ1-1 | TRBV7-2 | TRBD1 | . | TGTGCCAGCAGTCCGACAGGGGACACTGAAGCTTTCTTT | CASSPTGDTEAFF
TRBJ2-1 | TRBV5-1 | . | . | TGCGCCAGCAGCTTGGACCCACAGGGATCTGGTGAGCAGTTCTTC | CASSLDPQGSGEQFF
TRBJ2-1 | TRBV20-1 | . | . | TGCAGTTCCTTTTGGGGGAATGAGCAGTTCTTC | CSSFWGNEQFF
TRBJ1-2 | TRBV28 | . | . | TGTGCCAGCAGCCCTGGTGGACAACGCAACTATGGCTACACCTTC | CASSPGGQRNYGYTF
TRBJ2-3 | TRBV18 | TRBD2 | . | TGTGCCAGCTCACCAAAGCGGGAAAGCACAGATACGCAGTATTTT | CASSPKRESTDTQYF
TRBJ2-5 | TRBV30 | TRBD2 | . | TGTGCCTGCCTTCGAGGAAGCGGGGGAGCCGCGACCCAGTACTTC | CACLRGSGGAATQYF
TRBJ2-1 | TRBV4-1 | . | . | TGCGCCAGCAGCCAAGATGGTCGGCGGGACACGGTATACAATGAGCAGTTCTTC | CASSQDGRRDTVYNEQFF
TRBJ2-5 | TRBV3-1/TRBV3-2 | TRBD2 | . | TGTGCCAGCAGCCAGGCCGACCGAGCGGGGGGAAGGGGAGAGACCCAGTACTTC | CASSQADRAGGRGETQYF
TRBJ2-5 | TRBV27 | TRBD1 | . | TGTGCCAGCAGTTTATCGAAGAGGGGGCCTTTAATTCAAGAGACCCAGTACTTC | CASSLSKRGPLIQETQYF
TRBJ1-1 | TRBV2 | . | . | TGTGCCAGCAGATGGGACAAAGTGGCTTCTGAAGCTTTCTTT | CASRWDKVASEAFF
TRBJ1-4 | TRBV9 | . | . | TGTGCCAGCAGCGGTAATAGGGCGGGTGAAAATGAAAAACTGTTTTTT | CASSGNRAGENEKLFF
TRBJ2-2 | TRBV13 | . | . | TGTGCCAGCAGCTTTTCCAGTCCCGGGGAGCTGTTTTTT | CASSFSSPGELFF
TRBJ1-5 | TRBV30 | . | . | TGTGCCTGGAGTGTAGCCGGGGGGCCGAGCAATCAGCCCCAGCATTTT | CAWSVAGGPSNQPQHF
TRBJ1-3 | TRBV9 | . | . | TGTGCCAGCAGCGTAGTGGCGGGGTACTCTGGAAACACCATATATTTT | CASSVVAGYSGNTIYF
TRBJ1-2 | TRBV24-1 | TRBD1 | . | TGTGCCACCAGTGATTCCTCACAGGGGCAACGGGGCTACACCTTC | CATSDSSQGQRGYTF
TRBJ2-5 | TRBV5-4 | TRBD2 | . | TGTGCCAGCAGCTCGGGACTAGTTCGAAGGTTGGAGACCCAGTACTTC | CASSSGLVRRLETQYF
TRBJ2-1 | TRBV28 | TRBD2 | . | TGTGCCAGCAGTCGAGCGGGGGCTCGGGATGAGCAGTTCTTC | CASSRAGARDEQFF
TRBJ1-4 | TRBV19 | . | . | TGTGCCAGTAGTACAAACAGGGTGGGAAAACTGTTTTTT | CASSTNRVGKLFF
TRBJ2-1 | TRBV6-5 | TRBD1 | . | TGTGCCAGCAGCCCCGCCGGGACAGGGGCCAATGAGCAGTTCTTC | CASSPAGTGANEQFF
TRBJ2-5 | TRBV18 | TRBD2 | . | TGTGCCAGCTCACCGCTAGCGGGGGGGACCCACCAAGAGACCCAGTACTTC | CASSPLAGGTHQETQYF
TRBJ2-2 | TRBV7-2 | TRBD1 | few | TGTGCCAGCAGTTTCAAGACAGGGTCCGCCGGGGAGCTGTTTTTT | CASSFKTGSAGELFF
TRBJ2-5 | TRBV5-1 | . | . | TGCGCCAGCAGCCGAGGTACCAACACAGAGACCCAGTACTTC | CASSRGTNTETQYF
TRBJ2-2 | TRBV4-1 | TRBD2 | . | TGCGCCAGCAGCCGCACTAGCGGGGGCCTTAACACCGGGGAGCTGTTTTTT | CASSRTSGGLNTGELFF
TRBJ2-3 | TRBV9 | . | once | TGTGCCAGCAGCGTAGAGGGACGGGTCACAGATACGCAGTATTTT | CASSVEGRVTDTQYF
TRBJ2-2 | TRBV6-2/TRBV6-3 | . | . | TGTGCCAGCAGTTACTCCCCGGTTCTGCGGGGCACCGGGGAGCTGTTTTTT | CASSYSPVLRGTGELFF
TRBJ2-5 | TRBV2 | . | . | TGTGCCAGCAGTCTAGGAGGGGCACAAGAGACCCAGTACTTC | CASSLGGAQETQYF
TRBJ1-1 | TRBV25-1 | . | . | TGTGCCAGCAGTCCCCCCGCAGGGGAGGGTACTGAAGCTTTCTTT | CASSPPAGEGTEAFF
TRBJ1-5 | TRBV24-1 | . | . | TGTGCCACCAGTGACAGTAATAGCAATCAGCCCCAGCATTTT | CATSDSNSNQPQHF
TRBJ1-1 | TRBV2 | TRBD1 | . | TGTGCCAGGAGGAGACAGGGGAACACTGAAGCTTTCTTT | CARRRQGNTEAFF
TRBJ2-1 | TRBV24-1 | TRBD2 | . | TGTGCCACCAGTGATCCTAGCGGGGGGGCCGATGGATGGAATGAGCAGTTCTTC | CATSDPSGGADGWNEQFF
TRBJ1-3 | TRBV4-2 | TRBD1 | . | TGTGCCAGCAGCCGAGAGACAGGGTTCTCTGGAAACACCATATATTTT | CASSRETGFSGNTIYF
TRBJ2-2 | TRBV9 | . | once | TGTGCCAGCAGCGTAGTGTACACCGGGGAGCTGTTTTTT | CASSVVYTGELFF
TRBJ1-1 | TRBV2 | . | . | TGTGCCAGCAGGGCCGGGGTGGGGGAGAAAGCTTTCTTT | CASRAGVGEKAFF
TRBJ1-4 | TRBV15 | . | . | TGTGCCACCAGCAGAGATCTGGCCCCTGCAGGTGAAAAACTGTTTTTT | CATSRDLAPAGEKLFF
TRBJ1-2 | TRBV5-1 | . | . | TGCGCCAGCAGCTTGGAAACTTATGGCTACACCTTC | CASSLETYGYTF
TRBJ1-1 | TRBV12-3/TRBV12-4 | . | few | TGTGCCAGCAGTTATCGCAGCAACACTGAAGCTTTCTTT | CASSYRSNTEAFF
TRBJ2-1 | TRBV7-3 | . | . | TGTGCCAGCAGCTTCGCACCCCAATCTTACAATGAGCAGTTCTTC | CASSFAPQSYNEQFF
TRBJ2-5 | TRBV27 | . | . | TGTGCCAGCAGTTTGGGCCGTAACCAAGAGACCCAGTACTTC | CASSLGRNQETQYF
TRBJ1-6 | TRBV12-5 | . | . | TGTGCTAGTGGCCAGGACAGAAACAATTCACCCCTCCACTTT | CASGQDRNNSPLHF
TRBJ1-2 | TRBV19 | . | . | TGTGCCAGTAGTCCCCTCGGGAACTATGGCTACACCTTC | CASSPLGNYGYTF